This TCR beta chain was recovered during a study of T cell responses to AZD1222 COVID-19 vaccine. General study points: Sampling that yielded the repertoires occurred only after the peak T cell response. Two AZD1222 doses significantly raised spike-specific TCR breadth and depth over controls. Reports say nearly half of spike-specific TCRs go after unmutated variant regions.

Profiling relied on immunoSEQ multiplex PCR, and the TCRdb table lists in-frame clones only, not all of them. The top ten hold 16% of the sample, which has 85,000 to 130,000 clones, roughly nine tenths seen once. A remark on this clone: What it binds is unknown.

The CDR3 runs to 17 residues. The ends lost 0 bases at V and 5 bases at J; junction bases unmatched: 7. CDR1 and CDR2 (germline): SGHRS, YFSETQ. The sequencing here drew on peripheral blood, taken on day 0 of AZD1222 vaccination. The clonotype originates from an adult in good health. The gene calls are TRBV5-1 and TRBJ2-3, with 12 bases that match TRBD2. CDR3 in amino acids: CASSLGLAGARKDTQYF. The CDR3 DNA reads TGCGCCAGCAGCTTGGGACTAGCGGGGGCCCGGAAAGATACGCAGTATTTT. Variable domain in full (rest from reference TRBV5-1 and TRBJ2-3): KAGVTQTPRYLIKTRGQQVTLSCSPISGHRSVSWYQQTPGQGLQFLFEYFSETQRNKGNFPGRFSGRQFSNSRSEMNVSTLELGDSALYLCASSLGLAGARKDTQYFGPGTRLTVL.